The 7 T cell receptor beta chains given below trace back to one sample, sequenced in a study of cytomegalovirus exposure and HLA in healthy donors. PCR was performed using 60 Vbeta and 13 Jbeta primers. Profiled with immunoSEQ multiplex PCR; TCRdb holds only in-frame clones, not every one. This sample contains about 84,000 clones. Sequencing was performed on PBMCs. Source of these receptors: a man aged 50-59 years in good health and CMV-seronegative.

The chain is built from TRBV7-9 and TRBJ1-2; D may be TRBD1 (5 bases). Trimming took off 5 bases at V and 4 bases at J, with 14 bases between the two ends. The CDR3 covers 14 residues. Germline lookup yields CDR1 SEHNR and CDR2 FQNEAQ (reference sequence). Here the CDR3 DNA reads TGTGCCAGCAGCGGGGGGAAGAGGGTCTATGGCTACACCTTC. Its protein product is CASSGGKRVYGYTF.

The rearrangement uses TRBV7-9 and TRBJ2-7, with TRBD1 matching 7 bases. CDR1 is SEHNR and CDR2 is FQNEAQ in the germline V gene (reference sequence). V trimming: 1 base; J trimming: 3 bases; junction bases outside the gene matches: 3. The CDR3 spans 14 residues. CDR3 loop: CASSLGTGYYEQYF. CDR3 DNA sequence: TGTGCCAGCAGCTTAGGGACAGGCTACTACGAGCAGTACTTC. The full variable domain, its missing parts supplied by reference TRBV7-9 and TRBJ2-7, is DTGVSQNPRHKITKRGQNVTFRCDPISEHNRLYWYRQTLGQGPEFLTYFQNEAQLEKSRLLSDRFSAERPKGSFSTLEIQRTEQGDSAMYLCASSLGTGYYEQYFGPGTRLTVT.

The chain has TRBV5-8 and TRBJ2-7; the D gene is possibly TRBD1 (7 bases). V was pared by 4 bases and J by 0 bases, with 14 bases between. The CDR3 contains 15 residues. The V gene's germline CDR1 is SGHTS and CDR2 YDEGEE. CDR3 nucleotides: TGTGCCAGCAGCGGCGGGGACAGCCGCTCCTACGAGCAGTACTTC. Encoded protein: CASSGGDSRSYEQYF. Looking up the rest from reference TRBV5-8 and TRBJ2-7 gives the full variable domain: EAGVTQSPTHLIKTRGQQATLRCSPISGHTSVYWYQQALGLGLQFLLWYDEGEERNRGNFPPRFSGRQFPNYSSELNVNALELEDSALYLCASSGGDSRSYEQYFGPGTRLTVT.

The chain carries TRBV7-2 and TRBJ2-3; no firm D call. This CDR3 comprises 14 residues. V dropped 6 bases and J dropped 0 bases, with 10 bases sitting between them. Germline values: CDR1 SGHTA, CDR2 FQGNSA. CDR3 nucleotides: TGTGCCAGCAGATCCTTAACTAGCACAGATACGCAGTATTTT. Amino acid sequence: CASRSLTSTDTQYF.

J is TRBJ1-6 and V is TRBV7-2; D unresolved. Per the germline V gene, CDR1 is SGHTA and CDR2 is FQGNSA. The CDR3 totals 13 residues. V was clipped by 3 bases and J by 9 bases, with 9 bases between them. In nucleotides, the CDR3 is TGTGCCAGCAGCTTCGACGGGTTTTCACCCCTCCACTTT. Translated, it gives CASSFDGFSPLHF. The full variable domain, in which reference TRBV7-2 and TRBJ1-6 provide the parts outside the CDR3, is GAGVSQSPSNKVTEKGKDVELRCDPISGHTALYWYRQSLGQGLEFLIYFQGNSAPDKSGLPSDRFSAERTGGSVSTLTIQRTQQEDSAVYLCASSFDGFSPLHFGNGTRLTVT.

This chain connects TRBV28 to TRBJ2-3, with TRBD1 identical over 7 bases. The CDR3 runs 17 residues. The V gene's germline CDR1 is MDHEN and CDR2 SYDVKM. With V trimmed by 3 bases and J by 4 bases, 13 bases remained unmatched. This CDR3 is CASSLGPQGFGADTQYF. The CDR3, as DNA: TGTGCCAGCAGTTTGGGGCCACAGGGGTTTGGGGCAGATACGCAGTATTTT.

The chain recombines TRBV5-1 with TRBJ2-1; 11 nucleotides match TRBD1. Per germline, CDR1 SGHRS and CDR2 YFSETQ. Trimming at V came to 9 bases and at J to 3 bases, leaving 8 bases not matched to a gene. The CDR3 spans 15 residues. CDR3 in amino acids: CATSWGTGGYNEQFF. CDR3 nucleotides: TGCGCCACCTCCTGGGGGACAGGGGGCTACAATGAGCAGTTCTTC. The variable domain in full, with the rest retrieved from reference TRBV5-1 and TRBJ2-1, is KAGVTQTPRYLIKTRGQQVTLSCSPISGHRSVSWYQQTPGQGLQFLFEYFSETQRNKGNFPGRFSGRQFSNSRSEMNVSTLELGDSALYLCATSWGTGGYNEQFFGPGTRLTVL.